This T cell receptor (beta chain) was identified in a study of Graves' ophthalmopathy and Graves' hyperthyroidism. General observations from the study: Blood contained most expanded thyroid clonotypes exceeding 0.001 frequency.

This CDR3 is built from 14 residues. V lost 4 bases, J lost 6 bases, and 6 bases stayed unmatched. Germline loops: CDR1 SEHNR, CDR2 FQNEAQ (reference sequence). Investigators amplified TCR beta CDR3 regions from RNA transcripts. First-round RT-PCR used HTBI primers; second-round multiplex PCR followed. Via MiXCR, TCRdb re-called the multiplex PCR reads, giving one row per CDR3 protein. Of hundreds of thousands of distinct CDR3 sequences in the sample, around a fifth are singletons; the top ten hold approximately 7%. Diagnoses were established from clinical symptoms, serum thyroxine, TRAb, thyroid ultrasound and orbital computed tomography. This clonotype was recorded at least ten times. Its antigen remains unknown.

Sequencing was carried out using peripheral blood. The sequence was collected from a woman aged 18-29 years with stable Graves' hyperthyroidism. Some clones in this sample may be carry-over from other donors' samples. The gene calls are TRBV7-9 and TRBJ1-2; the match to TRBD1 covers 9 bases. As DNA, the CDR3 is TGTGCCAGCAGCTCATGGACAGGGGAGGATGGCTACACCTTC. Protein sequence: CASSSWTGEDGYTF.